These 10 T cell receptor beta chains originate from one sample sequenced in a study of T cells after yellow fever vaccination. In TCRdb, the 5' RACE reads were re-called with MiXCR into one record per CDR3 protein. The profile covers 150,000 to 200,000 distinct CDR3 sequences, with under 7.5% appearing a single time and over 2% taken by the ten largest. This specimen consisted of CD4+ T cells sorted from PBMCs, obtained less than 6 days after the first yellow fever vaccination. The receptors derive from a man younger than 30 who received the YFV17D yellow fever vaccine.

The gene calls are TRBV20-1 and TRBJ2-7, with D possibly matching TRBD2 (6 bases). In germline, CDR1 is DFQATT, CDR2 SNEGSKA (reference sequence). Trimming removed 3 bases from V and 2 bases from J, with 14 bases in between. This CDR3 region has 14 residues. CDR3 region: CSASWVSSAYEQYF. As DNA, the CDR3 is TGCAGTGCTAGTTGGGTATCTAGCGCCTACGAGCAGTACTTC.

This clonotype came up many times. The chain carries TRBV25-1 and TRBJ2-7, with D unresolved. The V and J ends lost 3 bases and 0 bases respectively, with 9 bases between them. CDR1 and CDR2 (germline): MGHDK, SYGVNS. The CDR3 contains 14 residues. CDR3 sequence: CASSEAANSYEQYF. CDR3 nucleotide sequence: TGTGCCAGCAGTGAGGCAGCCAACTCCTACGAGCAGTACTTC.

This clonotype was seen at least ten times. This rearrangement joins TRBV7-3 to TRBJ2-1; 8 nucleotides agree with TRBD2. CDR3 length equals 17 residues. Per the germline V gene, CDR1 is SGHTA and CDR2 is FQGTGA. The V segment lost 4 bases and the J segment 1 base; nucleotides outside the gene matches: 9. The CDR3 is CASSYSGGPRSYNEQFF. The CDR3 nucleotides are TGTGCCAGCAGCTACTCGGGGGGGCCGCGGTCCTACAATGAGCAGTTCTTC.

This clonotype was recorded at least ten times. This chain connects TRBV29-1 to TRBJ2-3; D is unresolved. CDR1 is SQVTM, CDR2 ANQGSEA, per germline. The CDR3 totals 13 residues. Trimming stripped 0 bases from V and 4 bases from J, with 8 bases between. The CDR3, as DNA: TGCAGCGTTGAAGAGTCAATGGCAGATACGCAGTATTTT. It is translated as CSVEESMADTQYF.

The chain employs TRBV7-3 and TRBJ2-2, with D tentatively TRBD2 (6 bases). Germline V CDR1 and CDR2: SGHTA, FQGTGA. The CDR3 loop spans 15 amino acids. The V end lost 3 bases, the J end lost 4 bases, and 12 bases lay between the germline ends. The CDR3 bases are TGTGCCAGCAGCTTCGGCGGGGTGCGCACCGGGGAGCTGTTTTTT. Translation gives CASSFGGVRTGELFF.

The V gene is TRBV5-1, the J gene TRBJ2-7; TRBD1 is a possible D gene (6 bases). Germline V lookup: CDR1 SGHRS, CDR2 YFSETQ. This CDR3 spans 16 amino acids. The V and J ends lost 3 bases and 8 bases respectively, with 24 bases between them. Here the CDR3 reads CASSSLPGHLGNKQYF. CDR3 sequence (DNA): TGCGCCAGCAGCTCGCTGCCGGGACATCTCGGGAACAAGCAGTACTTC.

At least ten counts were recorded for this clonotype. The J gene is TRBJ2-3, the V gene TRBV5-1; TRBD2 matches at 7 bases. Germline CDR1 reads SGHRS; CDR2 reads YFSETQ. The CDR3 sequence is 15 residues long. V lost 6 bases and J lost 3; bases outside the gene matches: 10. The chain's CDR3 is CASIRRWGGTDTQYF. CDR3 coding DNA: TGCGCCAGCATCCGGCGGTGGGGGGGAACAGATACGCAGTATTTT. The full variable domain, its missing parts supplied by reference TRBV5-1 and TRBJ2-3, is KAGVTQTPRYLIKTRGQQVTLSCSPISGHRSVSWYQQTPGQGLQFLFEYFSETQRNKGNFPGRFSGRQFSNSRSEMNVSTLELGDSALYLCASIRRWGGTDTQYFGPGTRLTVL.

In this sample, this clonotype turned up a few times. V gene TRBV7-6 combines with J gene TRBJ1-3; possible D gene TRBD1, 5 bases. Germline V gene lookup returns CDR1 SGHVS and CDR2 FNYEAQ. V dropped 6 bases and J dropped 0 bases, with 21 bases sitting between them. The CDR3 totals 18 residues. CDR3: CASSRQQVGANSGNTIYF. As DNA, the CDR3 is TGTGCCAGCAGTCGACAACAGGTTGGAGCTAACTCTGGAAACACCATATATTTT.

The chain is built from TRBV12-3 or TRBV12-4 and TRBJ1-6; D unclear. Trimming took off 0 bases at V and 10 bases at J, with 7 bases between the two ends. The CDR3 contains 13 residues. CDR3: CASSLAQESPLHF. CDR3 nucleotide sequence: TGTGCCAGCAGTTTAGCGCAAGAATCACCCCTCCACTTT.

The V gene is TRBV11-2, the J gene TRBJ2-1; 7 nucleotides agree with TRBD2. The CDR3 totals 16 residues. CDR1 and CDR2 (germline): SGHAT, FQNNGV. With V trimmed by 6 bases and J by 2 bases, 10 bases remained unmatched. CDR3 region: CASRLIRGVTYNEQFF. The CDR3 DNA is TGTGCCAGCAGACTCATCCGGGGGGTCACCTACAATGAGCAGTTCTTC.